This T cell receptor (beta chain) was documented in a study of shared clonotypes between healthy human individuals. Across the study: The donor group consisted of two women and three men, aged 18 to 49. Study-level points and caveats: In having few donors, the study represented limited genetic and exposure-history diversity.

The junction had 6 bases not matched to a gene; V was cut back by 0 bases and J by 3 bases. The CDR3 runs to 16 residues. CDR1 is KGHSH and CDR2 is LQKENI in the germline V gene. Authors' processing steps: ImmunoSEQ gave junction-only sequences without quality scores, so filtering differed. This table comes from immunoSEQ multiplex PCR, and its TCRdb copy is limited to in-frame clones, with some not included. V and J calls and clone size are those listed in that table; D and trimming were worked out from the DNA. The table has about 1.5 million clones, around 98% seen once; the top ten hold around 0.45%. As for this clone: As yet, its antigen is unknown.

Material for sequencing was naive CD4+ T cells sorted from blood. Sample subset: CD45RA+ positively selected. The TCR originated in a man aged 30 to 39 in good health. The chain recombines TRBV18 with TRBJ2-7; TRBD1 matches 9 bases. CDR3 sequence reads: CASSPPLTGGVYEQYF. For the CDR3, the DNA is TGTGCCAGCTCACCACCTTTGACAGGGGGGGTCTACGAGCAGTACTTC. Full variable domain (rest looked up from reference TRBV18 and TRBJ2-7): NAGVMQNPRHLVRRRGQEARLRCSPMKGHSHVYWYRQLPEEGLKFMVYLQKENIIDESGMPKERFSAEFPKEGPSILRIQQVVRGDSAAYFCASSPPLTGGVYEQYFGPGTRLTVT.